The 23 T cell receptor beta chains below all came from one sample that was sequenced in a study of blood T cell repertoires in COVID-19. Only in-frame clones appear in the TCRdb table, and some are missing; sequencing was by immunoSEQ multiplex PCR. The sample yields some 350,000 clones, almost 90% seen once. The sequenced sample consisted of peripheral blood. The receptors stem from a woman in her 70s with COVID-19, enrolled during active disease.

The chain has TRBV11-2 and TRBJ1-6; no reliable D call. Germline V gene sequence: CDR1 SGHAT, CDR2 FQNNGV. This CDR3 is 14 amino acids long. The ends were cut back, 3 bases at V and 3 bases at J, with 6 bases in the middle. The CDR3 loop reads CASSFVGYNSPLHF. The DNA for the CDR3 is TGTGCCAGCAGCTTCGTCGGCTATAATTCACCCCTCCACTTT.

The genes are TRBV13 and TRBJ1-5, with 12 bases that match TRBD1. Germline loops: CDR1 PRHDT, CDR2 FYEKMQ (reference sequence). CDR3 length: 17 residues. Trimming cost V 3 bases and J 2 bases; bases outside gene matches: 5. The CDR3 is CASSFTGTGGRNQPQHF. The CDR3 region has the DNA TGTGCCAGCAGCTTCACCGGGACAGGGGGCCGCAATCAGCCCCAGCATTTT.

This chain joins TRBV24-1 and TRBJ1-5; a possible D gene is TRBD1 (5 bases). This CDR3 comprises 14 residues. The ends were cut back, 5 bases at V and 5 bases at J, with 12 bases in the middle. The germline CDR1 and CDR2 sequences are KGHDR and SFDVKD. CDR3 amino acids: CATSVAGSDQPQHF. CDR3 DNA: TGTGCCACCAGTGTTGCAGGGTCGGATCAGCCCCAGCATTTT.

Only one count was recorded for this clone. This chain joins TRBV7-9 and TRBJ1-1; D is perhaps TRBD1 (6 bases). The germline CDR1 and CDR2 sequences are SEHNR and FQNEAQ (reference sequence). This CDR3 has 13 residues. V lost 10 bases and J lost 6, with 18 bases in between. CDR3 coding DNA: TGTGCCACCCCCCCCGCCGGGGGGCCTGAAGCTTTCTTT. Translated, it gives CATPPAGGPEAFF.

The chain employs TRBV6-1 and TRBJ1-2; 9 positions agree with TRBD1. The J segment lost 8 bases and the V segment lost 1 base, leaving 5 bases of the junction unmatched. The CDR3 covers 14 residues. CDR1 MNHNS and CDR2 SASEGT come from the germline V gene. The CDR3 sequence is CASSEGRDRVGYTF. The CDR3 DNA reads TGTGCCAGCAGTGAAGGCAGGGACAGGGTGGGCTACACCTTC.

CDR3 sequence reads: CASNPRDSNNEQFF. CDR3 nucleotide sequence: TGTGCCAGCAACCCCCGAGACAGTAACAATGAGCAGTTCTTC. This sequence joins TRBV7-9 and TRBJ2-1; D possibly corresponds to TRBD1 (5 bases). Germline V CDR1 and CDR2: SEHNR, FQNEAQ (reference sequence). Trimming cost V 7 bases and J 5 bases, with 15 bases left between them. This CDR3 comprises 14 residues.

The V and J genes are TRBV6-5 and TRBJ1-4, with a possible D match to TRBD1 (6 bases). CDR1 MNHEY and CDR2 SVGAGI come from the germline V gene. Trimming removed 2 bases at V and 6 bases at J, with 13 bases between. The length of the CDR3 is 15 residues. Here the CDR3 reads CASSYRGGIHEKLFF. The CDR3 DNA is TGTGCCAGCAGTTACAGGGGGGGAATCCATGAAAAACTGTTTTTT.

This clone has a single count. The chain recombines TRBV6-6 with TRBJ2-7; D is perhaps TRBD1 (7 bases). V gave up 2 bases and J gave up 1 base, with 12 bases separating them. The CDR3 length is 15 residues. Germline lookup yields CDR1 MNHNY and CDR2 SVGAGI (reference sequence). CDR3 sequence reads: CASSYSSGGSYEQYF. The CDR3 DNA follows: TGTGCCAGCAGTTACAGCTCAGGGGGGTCCTACGAGCAGTACTTC.

This chain connects TRBV4-2 to TRBJ2-7; the D gene is possibly TRBD1 (5 bases). Trimming cost V 0 bases and J 4 bases, with 10 bases left between them. Germline values: CDR1 LGHNA, CDR2 YNFKEQ. The CDR3 consists of 14 residues. The CDR3 is CASSQEGAVYEQYF. CDR3 DNA: TGTGCCAGCAGCCAAGAAGGGGCTGTGTACGAGCAGTACTTC.

The chain recombines TRBV18 with TRBJ1-2; D possibly corresponds to TRBD1 (6 bases). Germline CDR1 is KGHSH and CDR2 is LQKENI. CDR3 length: 13 residues. V gave up 6 bases and J gave up 6 bases, with 14 bases separating them. The CDR3: CASSSTGQDGYTF. The CDR3 bases are TGTGCCAGCTCCTCTACAGGGCAGGATGGCTACACCTTC.

The V gene is TRBV10-3, the J gene TRBJ2-3; 8 bases agree with TRBD1. V gave up 9 bases and J gave up 5 bases; unmatched junction bases: 19. CDR1 and CDR2 (germline): ENHRY, SYGVKD. The CDR3 sequence is 17 residues long. CDR3 bases: TGTGCCATTATCATCGCCCTGCCTGTCAGGGGGCGAGATACGCAGTATTTT. The encoded protein is CAIIIALPVRGRDTQYF.

This clone was found once. The chain has TRBV3-1 (or the pseudogene TRBV3-2) and TRBJ2-7; 9 positions agree with TRBD1. The CDR3 length is 17 residues. V gave up 1 base and J gave up 1 base; unmatched junction bases: 8. In germline, CDR1 is LGHDT, CDR2 YNNKEL (reference sequence). Here the CDR3 DNA reads TGTGCCAGCAGCCAAGGGGGACAGGGCACCTTTTCCTACGAGCAGTACTTC. As protein: CASSQGGQGTFSYEQYF.

In its sample, this clone was seen a few times. V usage is TRBV7-9 and J usage is TRBJ1-1, with 9 nucleotides matching TRBD1. The germline gives CDR1 SEHNR, CDR2 FQNEAQ (reference sequence). The J segment lost 5 bases and the V segment lost 7 bases, leaving 5 bases of the junction unmatched. The length of the CDR3 is 13 residues. The chain's CDR3 is CASISGQGTEAFF. The CDR3 nucleotides read TGTGCCAGCATATCGGGACAGGGAACTGAAGCTTTCTTT.

This chain links TRBV11-2 with TRBJ1-2; 9 positions agree with TRBD1. The ends lost 2 bases at V and 3 bases at J; junction bases unmatched: 1. The CDR3 contains 14 residues. CDR1 is SGHAT, CDR2 FQNNGV, per germline. The CDR3, as DNA: TGTGCCAGCAGCTTAAGGACAGGGGACTATGGCTACACCTTC. Its protein product is CASSLRTGDYGYTF.

The DNA of the CDR3 is TGTGCCAGCCGTCCAAACGACCGAGGGACAGCGAATTACGAGCAGTACTTC. Protein: CASRPNDRGTANYEQYF. V is TRBV6-6 and J is TRBJ2-7; the match to TRBD1 covers 7 bases. The CDR3 runs to 17 residues. The V gene's germline CDR1 is MNHNY and CDR2 SVGAGI (reference sequence). Losses at the gene ends were 8 bases for V and 4 bases for J; bases not matched to a gene: 20.

To note about this clone: This sample also contains other DNA sequences that code for the same CDR3. The chain combines TRBV5-1 with TRBJ1-1, with D possibly TRBD1 on 6 matching bases. Deletions cut 4 bases from V and 5 bases from J, with 9 bases between. Germline V gene sequence: CDR1 SGHRS, CDR2 YFSETQ. CDR3 size: 12 residues. This CDR3 reads CASSQGGTEAFF. The CDR3 DNA follows: TGCGCCAGCAGCCAAGGGGGAACTGAAGCTTTCTTT.

DNA for the CDR3: TGTGCCAGCAGATCCGACAGGGGGCTGCGCGGCTATGGCTACACCTTC. This sequence encodes CASRSDRGLRGYGYTF. The rearrangement links TRBV11-2 to TRBJ1-2; 10 bases match TRBD1. The CDR3 consists of 16 residues. Germline lookup yields CDR1 SGHAT and CDR2 FQNNGV. J gave up 4 bases and V 6 bases, and 11 bases lay outside the gene matches. Full variable domain (missing parts from reference TRBV11-2 and TRBJ1-2): EAGVAQSPRYKIIEKRQSVAFWCNPISGHATLYWYQQILGQGPKLLIQFQNNGVVDDSQLPKDRFSAERLKGVDSTLKIQPAKLEDSAVYLCASRSDRGLRGYGYTFGSGTRLTVV.

This chain connects TRBV18 to TRBJ2-7; 7 bases line up with TRBD2. The CDR3 runs 13 residues. Germline assignment: CDR1 KGHSH and CDR2 LQKENI. V gave up 3 bases and J gave up 5 bases; unmatched junction bases: 4. CDR3 in DNA: TGTGCCAGCTCACCGACAGCGGGGAACGAGCAGTACTTC. Residues: CASSPTAGNEQYF.

This rearrangement joins TRBV2 to TRBJ1-2; TRBD1 matches at 8 bases. V lost 6 bases to trimming and J lost 4 bases; unmatched junction nucleotides: 7. The CDR3 is 14 residues long. CDR1 is SNHLY and CDR2 is FYNNEI in the germline V gene. CDR3 amino acids: CASSTGGTGYGYTF. The DNA for the CDR3 is TGTGCCAGCAGCACAGGGGGAACGGGCTATGGCTACACCTTC.

The V and J genes are TRBV19 and TRBJ1-5; D is perhaps TRBD1 (5 bases). The CDR3 is made up of 15 amino acids. Germline V gene lookup returns CDR1 LNHDA and CDR2 SQIVND (reference sequence). With 7 bases removed from V and 3 bases from J, the gap between germline ends came to 16 bases. CDR3 nucleotide sequence: TGTGCCAGTACTCCACTCGGAGGGGACAATCAGCCCCAGCATTTT. Translation: CASTPLGGDNQPQHF.

This clone was found once. The J gene is TRBJ1-1, the V gene TRBV30, with 9 positions matching TRBD1. Germline V gene lookup returns CDR1 GTSNPN and CDR2 SVGIG (reference sequence). J was trimmed by 4 bases and V by 5 bases; bases with no gene match: 2. CDR3 length: 12 amino acids. CDR3 amino acids: CAWGTGRTEAFF. Here the CDR3 DNA reads TGTGCCTGGGGGACAGGGCGCACTGAAGCTTTCTTT.

V gene TRBV4-3 combines with J gene TRBJ2-3; 9 bases line up with TRBD2. V trimming: 0 bases; J trimming: 5 bases; junction bases outside the gene matches: 9. CDR1 LGHNA and CDR2 YSLEER come from the germline V gene. CDR3 length: 17 amino acids. CDR3 DNA: TGCGCCAGCAGCCAAGACGTCCCGGCGGGGGGGCAAGATACGCAGTATTTT. It specifies CASSQDVPAGGQDTQYF.

V gene TRBV5-1 combines with J gene TRBJ1-1; D possibly corresponds to TRBD1 (6 bases). CDR3 length: 13 residues. The germline V gene has CDR1 SGHRS and CDR2 YFSETQ. The V end lost 6 bases, the J end lost 0 bases, and 9 bases lay between the germline ends. The CDR3 DNA follows: TGCGCCAGCACTCAGGGGCTGAACACTGAAGCTTTCTTT. Its protein is CASTQGLNTEAFF.